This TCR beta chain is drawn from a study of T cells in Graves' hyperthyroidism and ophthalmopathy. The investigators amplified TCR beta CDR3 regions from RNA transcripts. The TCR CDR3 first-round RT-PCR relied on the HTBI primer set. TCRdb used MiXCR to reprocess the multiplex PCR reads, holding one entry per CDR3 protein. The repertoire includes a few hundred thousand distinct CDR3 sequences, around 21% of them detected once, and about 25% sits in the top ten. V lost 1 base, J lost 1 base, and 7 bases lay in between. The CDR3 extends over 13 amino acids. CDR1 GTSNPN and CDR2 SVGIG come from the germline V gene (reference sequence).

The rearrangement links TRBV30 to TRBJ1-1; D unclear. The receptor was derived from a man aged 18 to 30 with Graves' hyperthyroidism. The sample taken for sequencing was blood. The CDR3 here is CAWSDRWNTEAFF. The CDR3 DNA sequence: TGTGCCTGGAGTGACCGTTGGAACACTGAAGCTTTCTTT.